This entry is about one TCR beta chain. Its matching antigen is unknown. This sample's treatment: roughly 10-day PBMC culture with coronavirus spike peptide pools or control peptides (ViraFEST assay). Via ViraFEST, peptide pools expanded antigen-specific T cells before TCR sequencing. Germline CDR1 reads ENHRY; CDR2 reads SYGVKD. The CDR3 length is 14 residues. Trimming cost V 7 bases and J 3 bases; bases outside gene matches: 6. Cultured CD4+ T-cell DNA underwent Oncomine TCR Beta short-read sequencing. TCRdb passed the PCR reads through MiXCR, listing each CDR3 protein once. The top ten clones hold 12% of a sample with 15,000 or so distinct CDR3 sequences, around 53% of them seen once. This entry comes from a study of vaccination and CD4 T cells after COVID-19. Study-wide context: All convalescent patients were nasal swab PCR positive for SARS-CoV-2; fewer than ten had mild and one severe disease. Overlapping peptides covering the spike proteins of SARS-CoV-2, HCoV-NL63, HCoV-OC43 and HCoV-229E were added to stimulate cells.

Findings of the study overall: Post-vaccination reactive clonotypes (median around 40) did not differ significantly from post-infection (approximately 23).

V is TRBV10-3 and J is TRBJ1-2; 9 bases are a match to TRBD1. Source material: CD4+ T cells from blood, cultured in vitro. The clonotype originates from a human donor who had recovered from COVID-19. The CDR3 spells CAITRDREDYGYTF. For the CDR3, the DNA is TGTGCCATCACCAGGGACAGGGAAGACTATGGCTACACCTTC.